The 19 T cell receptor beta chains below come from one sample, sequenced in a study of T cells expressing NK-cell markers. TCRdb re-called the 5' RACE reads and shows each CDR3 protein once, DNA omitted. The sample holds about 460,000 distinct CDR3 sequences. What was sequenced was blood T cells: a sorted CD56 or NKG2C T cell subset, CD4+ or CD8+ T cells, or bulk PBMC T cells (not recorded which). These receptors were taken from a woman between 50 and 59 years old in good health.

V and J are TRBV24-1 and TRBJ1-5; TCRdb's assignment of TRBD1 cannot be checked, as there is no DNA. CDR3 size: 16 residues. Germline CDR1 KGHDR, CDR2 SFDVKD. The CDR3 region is CATSDGGRGGNQPQHF.

The CDR3 is CASSYRVPFTGELFF. The chain links TRBV27 to TRBJ2-2; TCRdb's assignment of TRBD1 cannot be checked, as there is no DNA. Germline lookup yields CDR1 MNHEY and CDR2 SMNVEV (reference sequence). CDR3 length: 15 residues.

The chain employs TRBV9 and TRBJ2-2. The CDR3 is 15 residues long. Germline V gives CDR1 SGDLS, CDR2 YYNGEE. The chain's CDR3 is CASSPRELNTGELFF.

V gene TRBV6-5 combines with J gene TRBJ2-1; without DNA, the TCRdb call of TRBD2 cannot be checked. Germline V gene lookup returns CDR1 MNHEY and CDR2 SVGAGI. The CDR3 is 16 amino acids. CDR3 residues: CASSYRASGGYNEQFF.

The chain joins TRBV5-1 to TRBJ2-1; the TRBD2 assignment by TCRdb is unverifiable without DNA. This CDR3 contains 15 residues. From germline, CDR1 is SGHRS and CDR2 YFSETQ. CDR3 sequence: CASSFSGTSSGEQFF.

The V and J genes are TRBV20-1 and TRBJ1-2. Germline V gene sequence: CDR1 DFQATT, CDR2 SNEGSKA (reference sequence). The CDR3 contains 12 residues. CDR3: CSANQDNYGYTF.

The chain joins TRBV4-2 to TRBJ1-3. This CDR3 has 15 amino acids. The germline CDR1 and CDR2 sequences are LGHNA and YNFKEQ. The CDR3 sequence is CASSQDRLTGNTIYF.

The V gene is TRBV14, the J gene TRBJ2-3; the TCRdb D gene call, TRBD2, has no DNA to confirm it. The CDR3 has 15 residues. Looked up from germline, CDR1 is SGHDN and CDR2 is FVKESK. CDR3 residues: CASSRLASSTDTQYF.

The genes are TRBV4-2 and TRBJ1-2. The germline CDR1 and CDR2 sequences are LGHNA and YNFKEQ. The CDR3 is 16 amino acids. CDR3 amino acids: CASSQVTLTSNYGYTF.

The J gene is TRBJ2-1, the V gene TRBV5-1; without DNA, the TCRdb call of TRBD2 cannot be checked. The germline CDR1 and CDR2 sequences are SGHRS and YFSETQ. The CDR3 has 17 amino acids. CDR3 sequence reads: CASSSLVGGLANNEQFF.

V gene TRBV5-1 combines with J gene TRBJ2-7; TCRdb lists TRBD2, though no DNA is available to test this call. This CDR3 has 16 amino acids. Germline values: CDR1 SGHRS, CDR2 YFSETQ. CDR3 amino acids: CASSSALAGVYYEQYF.

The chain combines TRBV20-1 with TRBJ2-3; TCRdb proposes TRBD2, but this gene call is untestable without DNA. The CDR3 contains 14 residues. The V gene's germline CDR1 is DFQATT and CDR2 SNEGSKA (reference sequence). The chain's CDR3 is CSAGTSGFTDTQYF.

This CDR3 reads CASSPTQTGELFF. The chain combines TRBV5-1 with TRBJ2-2. This CDR3 is 13 amino acids long. Germline V CDR1 and CDR2: SGHRS, YFSETQ.

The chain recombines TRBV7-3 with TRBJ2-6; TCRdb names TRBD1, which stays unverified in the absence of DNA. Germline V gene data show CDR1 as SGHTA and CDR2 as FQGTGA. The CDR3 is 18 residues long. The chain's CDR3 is CASSLRFGGGSGANVLTF.

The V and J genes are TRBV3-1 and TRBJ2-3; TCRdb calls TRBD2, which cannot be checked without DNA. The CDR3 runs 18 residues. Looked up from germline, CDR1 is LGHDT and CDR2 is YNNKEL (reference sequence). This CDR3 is CASSQELGLAGATDTQYF.

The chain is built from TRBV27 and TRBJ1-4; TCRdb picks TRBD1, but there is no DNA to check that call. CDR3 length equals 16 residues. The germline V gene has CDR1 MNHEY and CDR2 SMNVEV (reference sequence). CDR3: CASSFRRGAYNEKLFF.

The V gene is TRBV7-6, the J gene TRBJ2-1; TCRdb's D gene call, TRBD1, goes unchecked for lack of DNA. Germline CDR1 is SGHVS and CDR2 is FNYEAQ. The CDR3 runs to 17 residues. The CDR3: CASSLEGGPRSYNEQFF.

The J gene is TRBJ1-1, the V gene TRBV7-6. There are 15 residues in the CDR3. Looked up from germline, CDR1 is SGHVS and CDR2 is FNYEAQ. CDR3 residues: CASSLSGNPNTEAFF. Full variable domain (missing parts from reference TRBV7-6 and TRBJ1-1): GAGVSQSPRYKVTKRGQDVALRCDPISGHVSLYWYRQALGQGPEFLTYFNYEAQQDKSGLPNDRFSAERPEGSISTLTIQRTEQRDSAMYRCASSLSGNPNTEAFFGQGTRLTVV.

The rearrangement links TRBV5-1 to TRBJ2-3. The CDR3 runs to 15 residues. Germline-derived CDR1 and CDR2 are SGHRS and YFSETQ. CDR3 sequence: CASSSAGSNTDTQYF.